These 26 T cell receptor beta chains were all obtained from the same sample, sequenced in a study of blood T cell repertoires in COVID-19. Sequenced by immunoSEQ multiplex PCR; TCRdb stores in-frame clones only, minus some. The sample records about 160,000 clones, 80% to 90% being singletons. Material for sequencing was peripheral blood. These receptors all come from a man aged 40-49 years with acute or convalescent COVID-19.

The chain has TRBV5-1 and TRBJ2-7, with a tentative D call TRBD1 (6 bases). V was cut by 4 bases and J by 1 base, with 6 bases left in between. From germline, CDR1 is SGHRS and CDR2 YFSETQ. This CDR3 is 12 amino acids long. The CDR3 nucleotides are TGCGCCAGCAGCGGACAGTCCTACGAGCAGTACTTC. It specifies CASSGQSYEQYF.

The chain recombines TRBV5-5 with TRBJ2-7, with 7 bases that match TRBD1. The germline V gene encodes CDR1 SGHKS and CDR2 YYEKEE (reference sequence). V shed 1 base and J 1 base; nucleotides not matched to a gene: 20. This CDR3 has 20 amino acids. CDR3 sequence: CASSLNPRTGDPRKSYEQYF. Here the CDR3 DNA reads TGTGCCAGCAGCTTGAATCCCCGAACAGGGGACCCAAGAAAGTCCTACGAGCAGTACTTC.

The chain links TRBV12-3 or TRBV12-4 to TRBJ1-1; 7 nucleotides match TRBD1. This CDR3 contains 13 residues. Trimming removed 5 bases from V and 5 bases from J; junction bases left unmatched: 5. In DNA form, the CDR3 reads TGTGCCAGCAGTCTGACAGGGATAACTGAAGCTTTCTTT. Residues: CASSLTGITEAFF.

The chain joins TRBV5-5 to TRBJ1-4; D may be TRBD1 (6 bases). With 7 bases removed from V and 2 bases from J, the gap between germline ends came to 15 bases. Germline V gives CDR1 SGHKS, CDR2 YYEKEE (reference sequence). The CDR3 spans 15 residues. CDR3 DNA: TGTGCCAGCTCCTGGGGGGGCGCGACTAATGAAAAACTGTTTTTT. This encodes CASSWGGATNEKLFF.

This clone was seen only once. The chain carries TRBV25-1 and TRBJ1-5; TRBD1 agrees at 7 bases. The ends lost 10 bases at V and 1 base at J; junction bases unmatched: 7. This CDR3 has 14 amino acids. Germline loops: CDR1 MGHDK, CDR2 SYGVNS. The CDR3 sequence: CANLTGKSNQPQHF. DNA of the CDR3: TGTGCCAACCTGACAGGGAAAAGCAATCAGCCCCAGCATTTT.

The CDR3 protein is CASSLVSEAFF. The DNA for the CDR3 is TGTGCCAGCAGCTTGGTATCTGAAGCTTTCTTT. The chain carries TRBV5-6 and TRBJ1-1; D uncertain. Trimming cost V 0 bases and J 6 bases, with 3 bases left between them. Germline V gene sequence: CDR1 SGHDT, CDR2 YYEEEE. The CDR3 extends over 11 amino acids.

This clone was counted a single time. The gene calls are TRBV15 and TRBJ1-4; no firm D call. The germline CDR1 and CDR2 sequences are LNHNV and YYDKDF (reference sequence). With 5 bases removed from V and 4 bases from J, the gap between germline ends came to 8 bases. This CDR3 is built from 13 residues. DNA of the CDR3: TGTGCCACCAGCGGGGAGGGTAATGAAAAACTGTTTTTT. Its translation: CATSGEGNEKLFF.

This rearrangement joins TRBV4-1 to TRBJ2-1, with TRBD2 as a possible D gene (7 bases). The CDR3 totals 17 residues. V was shortened by 3 bases and J by 7 bases, with 22 bases between the two germline ends. Germline V gene sequence: CDR1 MGHRA, CDR2 YSYEKL. Here the CDR3 reads CASSHNLAGGAQNEQFF. Written as DNA, the CDR3 is TGCGCCAGCAGCCATAACCTAGCTGGGGGGGCTCAAAATGAGCAGTTCTTC.

This chain links TRBV6-1 with TRBJ1-5; the match to TRBD1 covers 9 bases. The germline CDR1 and CDR2 sequences are MNHNS and SASEGT. The CDR3 loop spans 15 amino acids. J was trimmed by 3 bases and V by 3 bases; bases with no gene match: 3. The CDR3 reads CASSDNRGPNQPQHF. Written as DNA, the CDR3 is TGTGCCAGCAGTGACAACAGGGGGCCCAATCAGCCCCAGCATTTT.

The chain links TRBV5-1 to TRBJ2-7; tentatively, D is TRBD1 (5 bases). This CDR3 comprises 15 residues. V was trimmed by 5 bases and J by 3 bases, leaving 18 bases between them. Germline values: CDR1 SGHRS, CDR2 YFSETQ. CDR3 DNA: TGCGCCAGCAGGGGAAATAGGGGTACAGGCTACGAGCAGTACTTC. As protein: CASRGNRGTGYEQYF.

This clone was seen once. The chain links TRBV19 to TRBJ2-3; 14 bases map to TRBD2. The length of the CDR3 is 16 residues. Per germline, CDR1 LNHDA and CDR2 SQIVND (reference sequence). The V and J ends lost 1 base and 4 bases, in that order; junction bases with no gene match: 1. The CDR3 spells CASSIGLAGGPDTQYF. CDR3 bases: TGTGCCAGTAGTATAGGACTAGCGGGGGGGCCAGATACGCAGTATTTT.

The chain is built from TRBV5-1 and TRBJ2-5, with 8 bases identical to TRBD1. The J segment lost 7 bases and the V segment lost 5 bases, leaving 19 bases of the junction unmatched. This CDR3 region has 17 residues. CDR1 and CDR2 from the germline V gene are SGHRS and YFSETQ. CDR3 protein: CASSYNTPDRARRTQYF. Here the CDR3 DNA reads TGCGCCAGCAGTTATAACACCCCGGACAGGGCTCGTAGGACCCAGTACTTC.

The chain combines TRBV19 with TRBJ1-5, with D hard to call. Trimming cost V 1 base and J 0 bases, with 10 bases left between them. There are 16 residues in the CDR3. Germline V gene data show CDR1 as LNHDA and CDR2 as SQIVND (reference sequence). DNA of the CDR3: TGTGCCAGTAGTATAGGCGGCTCGGTTAGCAATCAGCCCCAGCATTTT. It is translated as CASSIGGSVSNQPQHF.

The V and J genes are TRBV18 and TRBJ2-7, with D unclear. The CDR3 consists of 12 residues. CDR1 and CDR2 from the germline V gene are KGHSH and LQKENI. Trimming cost V 4 bases and J 5 bases, with 9 bases left between them. The CDR3 DNA reads TGTGCCAGCTCACTCTCACTTGACGAGCAGTACTTC. This gives the protein CASSLSLDEQYF.

V is TRBV28 and J is TRBJ2-3; perhaps TRBD2 as D (6 bases). The CDR3 extends over 14 amino acids. Germline-derived CDR1 and CDR2 are MDHEN and SYDVKM. V was cut by 4 bases and J by 7 bases, with 15 bases left in between. In DNA form, the CDR3 reads TGTGCCAGCAGTTCAGCGGGCGAGGGAAATACGCAGTATTTT. This sequence encodes CASSSAGEGNTQYF.

The gene calls are TRBV15 and TRBJ2-7, with TRBD2 matching over 7 bases. With 3 bases clipped from V and 6 bases from J, the junction kept 14 bases outside the gene matches. The V gene's germline CDR1 is LNHNV and CDR2 YYDKDF (reference sequence). This CDR3 has 16 residues. The CDR3 loop is CATSRGGLKGTLEQYF. The CDR3 nucleotides read TGTGCCACCAGCAGGGGGGGGTTGAAGGGGACGCTCGAGCAGTACTTC. The full variable domain, rest sourced from reference TRBV15 and TRBJ2-7, is DAMVIQNPRYQVTQFGKPVTLSCSQTLNHNVMYWYQQKSSQAPKLLFHYYDKDFNNEADTPDNFQSRRPNTSFCFLDIRSPGLGDTAMYLCATSRGGLKGTLEQYFGPGTRLTVT.

CDR3 DNA: TGTGCCAGCAGCTCCACGGTAGCCTCCGGGGAGCTGTTTTTT. Residues: CASSSTVASGELFF. The chain is built from TRBV7-3 and TRBJ2-2; D not resolved. CDR3 length: 14 amino acids. V shed 4 bases and J shed 6 bases, with 12 bases lying between them. Looked up from germline, CDR1 is SGHTA and CDR2 is FQGTGA.

The chain employs TRBV7-9 and TRBJ2-1; 7 bases are shared with TRBD1. J gave up 5 bases and V 7 bases, and 11 bases lay outside the gene matches. Germline CDR1 reads SEHNR; CDR2 reads FQNEAQ (reference sequence). CDR3 length equals 15 residues. The CDR3 coding sequence is TGTGCCAGCACTAAAGGGGCAGGACAGGACAATGAGCAGTTCTTC. Its translation is CASTKGAGQDNEQFF.

In nucleotides, the CDR3 is TGTGCCAGCAGCCCTGGGCAGTTCTATGGCTACACCTTC. It yields the protein CASSPGQFYGYTF. This chain links TRBV7-2 with TRBJ1-2; D not resolved. V dropped 5 bases and J dropped 4 bases, with 11 bases sitting between them. CDR3 length: 13 amino acids. Germline CDR1 is SGHTA and CDR2 is FQGNSA.

The V call is TRBV28, the J call TRBJ2-7, with a weak D call TRBD2 (5 bases). CDR3 length equals 15 residues. Germline CDR1 is MDHEN and CDR2 is SYDVKM. V lost 6 bases and J 6 bases, leaving 21 bases between the germline ends. CDR3 sequence (DNA): TGTGCCAGCAGCATTTGGGAGAAAGGTCGGTTCGAGCAGTACTTC. Its protein product is CASSIWEKGRFEQYF.

The rearrangement links TRBV5-8 to TRBJ2-5, with a tentative D call TRBD2 (5 bases). V was shortened by 5 bases and J by 3 bases, with 17 bases between the two germline ends. Germline CDR1 and CDR2: SGHTS and YDEGEE. CDR3 length equals 15 residues. CDR3 protein: CASSRGFNTEETQYF. The CDR3 bases are TGTGCCAGCAGTCGGGGATTTAATACCGAAGAGACCCAGTACTTC.

The chain employs TRBV19 and TRBJ2-5; TRBD1 matches at 7 bases. CDR3 length equals 13 residues. Germline CDR1 is LNHDA and CDR2 is SQIVND (reference sequence). V shed 5 bases and J 7 bases; nucleotides not matched to a gene: 7. Here the CDR3 DNA reads TGTGCCAGTAGTCCAATGACAGGGTTGACCCAGTACTTC. Its translation is CASSPMTGLTQYF.

This clone was detected only once. The chain combines TRBV28 with TRBJ1-1; D call uncertain. The germline gives CDR1 MDHEN, CDR2 SYDVKM. V was clipped by 7 bases and J by 4 bases, with 10 bases between them. The CDR3 runs 12 residues. CDR3 nucleotide sequence: TGTGCCAGCACCTCCTTATTCACTGAAGCTTTCTTT. This sequence encodes CASTSLFTEAFF.

This clone was seen more than once but under ten times. The V call is TRBV5-1, the J call TRBJ2-7; possible D gene TRBD2, 6 bases. Germline V gene data show CDR1 as SGHRS and CDR2 as YFSETQ. The CDR3 has 13 amino acids. V shed 2 bases and J shed 7 bases, with 13 bases lying between them. CDR3 region: CASSFDPSAEQYF. CDR3 DNA sequence: TGCGCCAGCAGCTTTGATCCTAGCGCGGAGCAGTACTTC.

V is TRBV4-2 and J is TRBJ1-3, with D possibly being TRBD1 (5 bases). CDR1 and CDR2 from the germline V gene are LGHNA and YNFKEQ. The CDR3 consists of 17 residues. V gave up 0 bases and J gave up 2 bases, with 14 bases separating them. The CDR3 loop is CASSQDREPGTGNTIYF. The CDR3 DNA sequence: TGTGCCAGCAGCCAAGACCGGGAGCCAGGGACTGGAAACACCATATATTTT.

This chain joins TRBV6-2 or TRBV6-3 and TRBJ1-2; D not resolved. The CDR3 consists of 12 residues. The V end lost 5 bases, the J end lost 2 bases, and 6 bases lay between the germline ends. The V gene's germline CDR1 is MNHEY and CDR2 SVGEGT. CDR3: CASSHRNYGYTF. DNA for the CDR3: TGTGCCAGCAGTCACAGAAACTATGGCTACACCTTC.